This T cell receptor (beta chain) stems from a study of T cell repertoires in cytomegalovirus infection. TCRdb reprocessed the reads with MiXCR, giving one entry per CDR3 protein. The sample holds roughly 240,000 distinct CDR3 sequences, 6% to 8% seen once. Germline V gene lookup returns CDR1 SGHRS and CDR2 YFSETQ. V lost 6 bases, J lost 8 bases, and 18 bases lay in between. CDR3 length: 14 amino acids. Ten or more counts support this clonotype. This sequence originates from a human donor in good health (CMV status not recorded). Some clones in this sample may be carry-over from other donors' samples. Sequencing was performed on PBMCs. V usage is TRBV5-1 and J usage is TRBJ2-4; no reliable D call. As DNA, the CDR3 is TGCGCCAGCACTCCGGAAGACCGTCGGGACATTCAGTACTTC. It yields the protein CASTPEDRRDIQYF.